The sequence of this T cell receptor beta chain was determined in a study of blood T cell repertoires in COVID-19. The CDR3 has 15 amino acids. J lost 2 bases, V lost 7 bases, and 5 bases had no gene match. Germline CDR1 is SNHLY and CDR2 is FYNNEI. Generated by immunoSEQ multiplex PCR, the TCRdb table keeps only in-frame clones and is missing some. Among tens of thousands of clones listed, 75% to 85% were seen once. This receptor was obtained from a man aged 45-60 years with COVID-19, enrolled during active disease. Sequenced material: peripheral blood. The chain has TRBV2 and TRBJ1-2, with 12 nucleotides matching TRBD1. This CDR3 is CASTPGQGANYGYTF. Here the CDR3 DNA reads TGTGCCAGCACCCCGGGACAGGGGGCGAACTATGGCTACACCTTC.